A single count supports the clone carrying this TCR beta chain. An end of the junction differs from the germline gene, which may be a read error. This CDR3 is 13 amino acids long. Germline lookup yields CDR1 MNHEY and CDR2 SMNVEV (reference sequence). This sample is part of a study of CD8 T cells in Susac syndrome. A quantity of 0.5 to 1 ug RNA underwent reverse transcription using random hexamers. Multiplex immunoSEQ PCR targeted 54 Vbeta and 13 Jbeta TCR beta segments. Using its own MiXCR run on the immunoSEQ multiplex PCR reads, TCRdb lists one record per CDR3 protein. The top ten hold roughly 0.22% of the sample, which has about 300,000 distinct CDR3 sequences, approximately 85% seen once.

This TCR derives from a human donor with multiple sclerosis. Sequencing was done on a sample of CD8+ T cells from PBMCs. The chain is built from TRBV27 and TRBJ2-1; D not resolved. Here the CDR3 reads CASTGYPYNEQLF. CDR3 coding DNA: TGTGCCAGCACAGGTTACCCCTACAATGAGCAGCTCTTC.